This T cell receptor (beta chain) emerged from a study of identifying expanded T cells in peripheral blood. CDR3 length equals 15 residues. Germline assignment: CDR1 KGHSH and CDR2 LQKENI. V was cut by 7 bases and J by 0 bases, with 15 bases left in between. Sequenced by immunoSEQ multiplex PCR; TCRdb stores in-frame clones only, minus some. The repertoire consists of about 100,000 clones, with approximately 88% occurring once and the leading ten covering 5.5%. General study results and limits: Across healthy donors, higher total template counts meant significantly greater approximately two-week count variance.

As concerns this clone: Its specificity is unknown.

The sequencing input was blood. This chain joins TRBV18 and TRBJ1-1; D is ambiguous. The TCR comes from a person aged 18 to 70 in good health. CDR3: CASLTDGSMNTEAFF. In DNA, the CDR3 is TGTGCCAGCTTAACCGACGGATCCATGAACACTGAAGCTTTCTTT.